This T cell receptor (beta chain) was captured in a study of blood T cell repertoires in COVID-19 (dated by TCRdb to about 2020). For the study in its entirety: Samples from collaborators originated in the United States, Italy and Spain and spanned both the acute and convalescent phases of COVID-19. The repertoires were released in a freely available public database intended as a resource for research on the immune response to SARS-CoV-2. The samples were drawn from the first 160 participants of the ongoing ImmuneRACE study and from over 950 subjects provided by 6 global collaborators. Where HLA class I and class II types were available, the types were taken from metadata supplied by the sample provider, not from assay-based typing. The material from the prospective study consisted of cDNA or gDNA derived from T cells, B-cell-depleted T cells, or PBMCs. Subjects who had been exposed to COVID-19, were actively infected with it, or had recovered from it provided the deeply sampled blood TCRbeta repertoires that made up the dataset. The sample metadata nearly always contained a de-identified subject ID, COVID-19 status, age in years and sex. The full study reports these points: The quantity of clinical and demographic metadata differed by source and by participant and was supplied without curation.

This clone has just a few counts. There is no known antigen for this receptor. The sample holds no much larger clone one base away, and base qualities are not on file. After removal of 5 bases from V and 2 bases from J, the junction retains 10 bases not matched to a gene. CDR1 is given as SGHVS and CDR2 as FQNEAQ, both from the germline V gene. The CDR3 starts with the cysteine, ends with the phenylalanine, and has 16 residues. Only the CDR3 portion is preserved as DNA: 48 bases, with reading frame beginning at the first base. Enrolling through a virtual design, the prospective study's participants ranged in age from roughly 18 to 90 years and lived across around 25 United States geographic areas. In the prospective study, cohorts were assigned on the basis of participant-reported clinical history obtained from a screening survey and a study questionnaire. Recovered participants in ImmuneRACE Cohort 3 were defined by two consecutive negative NP/OP PCR tests, clearance by a healthcare professional, or resolution of symptoms. In the prospective study, whole blood, serum and a nasopharyngeal or oropharyngeal swab were collected from each participant by mobile phlebotomists. Over a roughly 2-month period, participants in the prospective study had the option of providing additional blood draws and questionnaires. Before DNA extraction, prospective study blood samples were shipped either frozen or at room temperature.

The immunoSEQ Assay, a bias-controlled multiplex PCR, was used to amplify TCRbeta CDR3 regions from genomic DNA. From the authors' description of their analysis: The number of nucleated cells in each sample was estimated from the amplification of reference gene primers within the assay. To quantify the absolute abundance of each unique TCRbeta CDR3 rearrangement, sequence reads were collapsed and filtered. For each sample, productive Simpson clonality was calculated by taking the square root of Simpson's diversity index across productive rearrangements. TCRdb provides this immuneACCESS table in a form limited to in-frame rearrangements. Some clones are lacking; in checked studies, under half of them reflect an unresolved V gene, and why the rest are absent is not known. The D gene and trimming were derived from the DNA, and the V and J assignments and clone size from that table. The table for this sample lists approximately 400,000 clones; more than 75% of them were counted only once. 1.2% of the sample rests with the top ten.

The rearrangement combines TRBV7-8 with TRBJ2-7, with 9 junctional bases fitting TRBD1. Sequenced sample: PBMCs or T cells enriched from blood (not recorded which). This TCR was sampled from a woman under 30 who had recovered from COVID-19. The CDR3 amino acid sequence is: CASSPRARDRAYEQYF. The DNA reads TGTGCCAGCAGCCCAAGGGCCCGGGACAGGGCCTACGAGCAGTACTTC.